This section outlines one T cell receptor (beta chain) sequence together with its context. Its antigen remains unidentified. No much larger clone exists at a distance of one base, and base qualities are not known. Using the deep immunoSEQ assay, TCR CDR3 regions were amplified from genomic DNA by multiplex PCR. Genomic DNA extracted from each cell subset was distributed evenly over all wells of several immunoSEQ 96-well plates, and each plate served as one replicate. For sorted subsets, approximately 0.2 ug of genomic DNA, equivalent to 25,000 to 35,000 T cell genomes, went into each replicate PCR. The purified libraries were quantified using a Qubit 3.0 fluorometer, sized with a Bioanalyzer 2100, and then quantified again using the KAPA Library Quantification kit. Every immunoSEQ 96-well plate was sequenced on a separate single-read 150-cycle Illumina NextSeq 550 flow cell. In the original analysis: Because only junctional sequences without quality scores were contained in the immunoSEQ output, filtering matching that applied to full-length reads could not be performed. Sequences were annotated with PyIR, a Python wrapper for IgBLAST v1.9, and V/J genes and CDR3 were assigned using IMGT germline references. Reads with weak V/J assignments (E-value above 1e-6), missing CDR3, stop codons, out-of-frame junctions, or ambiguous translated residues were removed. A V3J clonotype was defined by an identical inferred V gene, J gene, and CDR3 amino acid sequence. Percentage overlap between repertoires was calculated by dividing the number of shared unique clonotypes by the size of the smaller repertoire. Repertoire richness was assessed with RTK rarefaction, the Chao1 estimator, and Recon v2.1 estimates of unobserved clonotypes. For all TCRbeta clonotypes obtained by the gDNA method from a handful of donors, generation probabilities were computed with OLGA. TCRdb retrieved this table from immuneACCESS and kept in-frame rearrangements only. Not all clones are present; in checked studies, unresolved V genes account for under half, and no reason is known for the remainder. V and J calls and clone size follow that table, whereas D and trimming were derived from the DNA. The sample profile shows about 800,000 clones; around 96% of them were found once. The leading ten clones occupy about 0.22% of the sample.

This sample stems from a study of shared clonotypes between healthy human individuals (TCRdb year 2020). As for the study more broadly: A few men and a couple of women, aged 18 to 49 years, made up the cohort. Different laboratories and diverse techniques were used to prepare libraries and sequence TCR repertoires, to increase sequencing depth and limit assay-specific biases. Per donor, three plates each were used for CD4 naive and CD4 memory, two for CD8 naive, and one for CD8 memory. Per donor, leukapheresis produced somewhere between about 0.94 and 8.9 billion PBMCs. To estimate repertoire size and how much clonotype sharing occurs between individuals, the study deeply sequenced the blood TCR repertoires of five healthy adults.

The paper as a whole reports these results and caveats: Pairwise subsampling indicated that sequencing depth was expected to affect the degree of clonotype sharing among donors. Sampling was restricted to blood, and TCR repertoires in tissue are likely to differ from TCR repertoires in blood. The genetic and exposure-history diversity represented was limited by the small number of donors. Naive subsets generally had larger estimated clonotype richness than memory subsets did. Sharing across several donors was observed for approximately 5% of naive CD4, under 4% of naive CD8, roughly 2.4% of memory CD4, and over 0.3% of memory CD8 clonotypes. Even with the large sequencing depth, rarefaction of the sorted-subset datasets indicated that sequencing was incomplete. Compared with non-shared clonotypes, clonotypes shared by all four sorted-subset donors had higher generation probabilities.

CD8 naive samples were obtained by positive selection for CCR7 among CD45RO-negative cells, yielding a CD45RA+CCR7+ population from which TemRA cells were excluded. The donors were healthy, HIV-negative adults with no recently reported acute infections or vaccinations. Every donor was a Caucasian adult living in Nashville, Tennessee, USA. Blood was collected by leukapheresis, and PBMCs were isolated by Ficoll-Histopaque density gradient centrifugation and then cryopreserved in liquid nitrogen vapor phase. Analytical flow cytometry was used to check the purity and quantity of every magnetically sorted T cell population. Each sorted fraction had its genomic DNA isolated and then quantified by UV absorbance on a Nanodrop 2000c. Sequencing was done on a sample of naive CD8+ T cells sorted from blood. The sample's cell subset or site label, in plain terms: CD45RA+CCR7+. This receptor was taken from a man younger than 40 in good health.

The CDR3 protein sequence reads: CASSEGLFQETQYF. The nucleotide sequence reads as follows: TGTGCCAGCAGTGAAGGCCTTTTCCAAGAGACCCAGTACTTC. The V and J genes are TRBV6-1 and TRBJ2-5, with the D gene call left open. The germline V gene encodes CDR1 MNHNS and CDR2 SASEGT. The CDR3 starts with the cysteine, ends with the phenylalanine, and has 14 residues. The kept DNA is CDR3 alone, 42 bases in frame from the first base. Between the V and J ends, shortened by 1 base and 1 base respectively, the junction contains 7 bases.